The clone carrying this TCR beta chain was seen once. Its antigen is not identified. RNA transcripts were the template for amplifying TCR beta CDR3 regions. Researchers ran a first-round RT-PCR on the TCR CDR3 using the HTBI primer set. MiXCR, applied by TCRdb to the multiplex PCR reads, yields one record per CDR3 protein. Among hundreds of thousands of distinct CDR3 sequences listed, 38% were seen once. These data are taken from a study of T cells in Graves' hyperthyroidism and ophthalmopathy. Study-level findings and limits: Peripheral blood also featured most of the thyroid clonotypes expanded above 0.001.

Stable Graves' hyperthyroidism meant no ophthalmopathy progression within 18 months. The V gene lost 0 bases and the J gene lost 0 bases, with 15 bases spanning the gap. Germline V gives CDR1 LNHNV, CDR2 YYDKDF (reference sequence). CDR3 length: 17 residues. The chain has TRBV15 and TRBJ2-7, with D perhaps given as TRBD1 or TRBD2 (6 bases each). Sequenced: blood. This sequence was found in a man between 18 and 29 years old with Graves' hyperthyroidism. CDR3 in DNA: TGTGCCACCAGCAGAGATCGCGGGACACATAGCTCCTACGAGCAGTACTTC. Its translation is CATSRDRGTHSSYEQYF.